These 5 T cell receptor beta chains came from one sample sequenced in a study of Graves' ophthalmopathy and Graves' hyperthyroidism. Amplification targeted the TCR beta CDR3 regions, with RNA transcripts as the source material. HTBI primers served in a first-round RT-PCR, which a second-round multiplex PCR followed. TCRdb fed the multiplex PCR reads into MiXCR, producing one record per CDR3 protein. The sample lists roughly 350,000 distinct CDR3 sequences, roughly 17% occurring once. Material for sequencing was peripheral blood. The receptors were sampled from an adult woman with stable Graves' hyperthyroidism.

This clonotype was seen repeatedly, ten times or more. CDR3 coding DNA: TGTGCCTGGAGTGTAGGGGAAGGCTACACCTTC. Amino acids: CAWSVGEGYTF. The chain employs TRBV30 and TRBJ1-2; the D gene is possibly TRBD1 (5 bases). The CDR3 is made up of 11 amino acids. Germline V CDR1 and CDR2: GTSNPN, SVGIG (reference sequence). With 0 bases removed from V and 8 bases from J, the gap between germline ends came to 7 bases.

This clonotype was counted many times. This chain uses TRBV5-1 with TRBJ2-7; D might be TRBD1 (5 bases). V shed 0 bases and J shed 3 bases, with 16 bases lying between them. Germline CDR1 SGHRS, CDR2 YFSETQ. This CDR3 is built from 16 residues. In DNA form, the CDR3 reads TGCGCCAGCAGCTTGGCCGAGGCACAGGCGTACTACGAGCAGTACTTC. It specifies CASSLAEAQAYYEQYF.

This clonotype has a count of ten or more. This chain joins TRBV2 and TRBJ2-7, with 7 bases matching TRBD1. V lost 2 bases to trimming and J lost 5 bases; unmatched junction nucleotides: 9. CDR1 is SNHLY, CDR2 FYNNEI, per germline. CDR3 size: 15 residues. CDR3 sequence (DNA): TGTGCCAGCAGTGAAAGTAAGGGACAGTTGAACGAGCAGTACTTC. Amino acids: CASSESKGQLNEQYF.

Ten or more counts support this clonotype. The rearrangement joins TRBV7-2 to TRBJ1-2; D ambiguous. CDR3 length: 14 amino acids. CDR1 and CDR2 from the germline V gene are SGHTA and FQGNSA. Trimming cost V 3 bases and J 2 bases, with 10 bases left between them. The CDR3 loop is CASSFGYVNYGYTF. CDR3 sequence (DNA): TGTGCCAGCAGCTTTGGGTACGTCAACTATGGCTACACCTTC. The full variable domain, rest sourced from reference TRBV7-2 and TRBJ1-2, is GAGVSQSPSNKVTEKGKDVELRCDPISGHTALYWYRQSLGQGLEFLIYFQGNSAPDKSGLPSDRFSAERTGGSVSTLTIQRTQQEDSAVYLCASSFGYVNYGYTFGSGTRLTVV.

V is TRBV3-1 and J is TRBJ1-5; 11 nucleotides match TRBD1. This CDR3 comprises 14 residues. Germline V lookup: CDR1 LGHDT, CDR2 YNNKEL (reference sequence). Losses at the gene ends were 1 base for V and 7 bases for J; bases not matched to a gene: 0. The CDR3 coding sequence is TGTGCCAGCAGCCAAGGGACAGGGGGCCAGCCCCAGCATTTT. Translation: CASSQGTGGQPQHF.